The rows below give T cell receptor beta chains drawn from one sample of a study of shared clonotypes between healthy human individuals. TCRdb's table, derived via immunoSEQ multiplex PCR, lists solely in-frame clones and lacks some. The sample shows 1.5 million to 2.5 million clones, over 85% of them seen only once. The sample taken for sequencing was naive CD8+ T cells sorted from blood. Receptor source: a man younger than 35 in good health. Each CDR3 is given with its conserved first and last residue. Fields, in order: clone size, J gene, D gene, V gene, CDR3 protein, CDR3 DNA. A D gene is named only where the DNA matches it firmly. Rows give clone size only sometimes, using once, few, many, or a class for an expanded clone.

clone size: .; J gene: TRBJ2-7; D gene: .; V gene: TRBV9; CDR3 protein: CASSLTPTYEQYF; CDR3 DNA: TGTGCCAGCAGCTTAACACCTACCTACGAGCAGTACTTC
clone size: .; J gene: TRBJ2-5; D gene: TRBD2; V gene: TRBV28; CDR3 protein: CASSPSGEETQYF; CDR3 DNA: TGTGCCAGCAGTCCTAGCGGGGAAGAGACCCAGTACTTC
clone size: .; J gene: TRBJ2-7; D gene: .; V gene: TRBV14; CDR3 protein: CASSYGQAYEQYF; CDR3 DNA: TGTGCCAGCAGCTACGGGCAAGCCTACGAGCAGTACTTC
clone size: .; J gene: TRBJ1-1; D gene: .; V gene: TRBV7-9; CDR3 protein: CASSLLGESTEAFF; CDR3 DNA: TGTGCCAGCAGCTTACTCGGGGAATCGACTGAAGCTTTCTTT
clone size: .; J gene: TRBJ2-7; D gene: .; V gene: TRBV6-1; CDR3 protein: CASREEPSYEQYF; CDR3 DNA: TGTGCCAGCAGGGAGGAGCCCTCCTACGAGCAGTACTTC
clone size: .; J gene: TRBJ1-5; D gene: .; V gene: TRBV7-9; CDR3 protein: CASSLTSNQPQHF; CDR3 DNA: TGTGCCAGCAGCTTGACGAGCAATCAGCCCCAGCATTTT
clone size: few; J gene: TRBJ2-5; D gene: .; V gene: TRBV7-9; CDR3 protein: CASSLANQETQYF; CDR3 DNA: TGTGCCAGCAGCTTAGCGAACCAGGAGACCCAGTACTTC
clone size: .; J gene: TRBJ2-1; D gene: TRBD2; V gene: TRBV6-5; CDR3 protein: CASSYSPAGVNEQFF; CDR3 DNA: TGTGCCAGCAGTTACTCTCCAGCGGGAGTGAATGAGCAGTTCTTC
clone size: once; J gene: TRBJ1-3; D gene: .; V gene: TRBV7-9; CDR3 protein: CASSLGGAGGNTIYF; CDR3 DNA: TGTGCCAGCAGCTTAGGAGGGGCTGGAGGAAACACCATATATTTT
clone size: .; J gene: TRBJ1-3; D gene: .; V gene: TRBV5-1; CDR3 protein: CASSPGAPGNTIYF; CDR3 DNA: TGCGCCAGCAGCCCAGGGGCCCCGGGAAACACCATATATTTT
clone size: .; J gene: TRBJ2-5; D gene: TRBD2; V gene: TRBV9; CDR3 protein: CASSDVAGRQETQYF; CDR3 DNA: TGTGCCAGCAGCGATGTAGCGGGACGCCAAGAGACCCAGTACTTC
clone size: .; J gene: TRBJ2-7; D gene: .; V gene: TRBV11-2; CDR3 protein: CASSLGGPRYEQYF; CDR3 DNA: TGTGCCAGCAGCTTAGGGGGCCCTCGTTACGAGCAGTACTTC
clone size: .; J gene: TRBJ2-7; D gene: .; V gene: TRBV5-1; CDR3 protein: CASSLATGTYEQYF; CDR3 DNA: TGCGCCAGCAGCTTGGCCACAGGGACCTACGAGCAGTACTTC
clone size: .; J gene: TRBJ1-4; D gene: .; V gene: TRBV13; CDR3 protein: CASNSPGEKLFF; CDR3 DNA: TGTGCCAGCAATTCCCCAGGGGAAAAACTGTTTTTT
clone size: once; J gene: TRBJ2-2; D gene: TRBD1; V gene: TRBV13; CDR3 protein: CASNDRGNTGELFF; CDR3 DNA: TGTGCCAGCAACGACAGGGGTAACACCGGGGAGCTGTTTTTT
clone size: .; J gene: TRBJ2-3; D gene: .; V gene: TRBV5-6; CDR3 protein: CASVRGLGTDTQYF; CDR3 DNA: TGTGCCAGCGTTCGGGGGCTGGGCACAGATACGCAGTATTTT
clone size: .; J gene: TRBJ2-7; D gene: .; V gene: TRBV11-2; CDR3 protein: CASSWNSYEQYF; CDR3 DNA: TGTGCCAGCAGCTGGAATTCCTACGAGCAGTACTTC
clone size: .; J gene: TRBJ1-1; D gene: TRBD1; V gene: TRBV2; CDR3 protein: CASSGQGSPEAFF; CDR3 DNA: TGTGCCAGTAGTGGACAGGGGAGTCCTGAAGCTTTCTTT
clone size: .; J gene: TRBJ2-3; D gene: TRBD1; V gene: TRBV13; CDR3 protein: CASSADRASDTQYF; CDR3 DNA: TGTGCCAGCAGCGCCGACAGGGCCTCAGATACGCAGTATTTT
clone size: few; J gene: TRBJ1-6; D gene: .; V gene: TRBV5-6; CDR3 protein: CASSLNEGSPLHF; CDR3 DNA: TGTGCCAGCAGCTTAAACGAAGGGTCACCCCTCCACTTT
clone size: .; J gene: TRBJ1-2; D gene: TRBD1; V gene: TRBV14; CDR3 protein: CASSLFPGQGAEGYTF; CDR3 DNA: TGTGCCAGCAGCCTCTTTCCGGGACAGGGGGCGGAAGGCTACACCTTC
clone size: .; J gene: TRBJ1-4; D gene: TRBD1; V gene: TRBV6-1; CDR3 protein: CASSESSGQGTEKLFF; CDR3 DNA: TGTGCCAGCAGTGAATCATCAGGACAGGGGACTGAAAAACTGTTTTTT
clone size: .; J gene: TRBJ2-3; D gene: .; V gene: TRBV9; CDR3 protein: CASSATAFSTDTQYF; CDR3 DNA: TGTGCCAGCAGCGCGACAGCCTTTAGCACAGATACGCAGTATTTT
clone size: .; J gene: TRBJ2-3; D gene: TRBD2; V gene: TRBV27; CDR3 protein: CATTGGASTDTQYF; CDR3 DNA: TGTGCCACTACGGGGGGGGCTAGCACAGATACGCAGTATTTT
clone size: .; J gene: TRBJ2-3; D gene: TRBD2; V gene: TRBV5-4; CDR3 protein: CASSPPSGGTDTQYF; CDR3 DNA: TGTGCCAGCAGCCCCCCTAGCGGGGGCACAGATACGCAGTATTTT
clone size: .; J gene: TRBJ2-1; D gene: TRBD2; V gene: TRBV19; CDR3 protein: CASSPTGGASNEQFF; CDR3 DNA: TGTGCCAGTAGTCCAACGGGGGGTGCCTCGAATGAGCAGTTCTTC
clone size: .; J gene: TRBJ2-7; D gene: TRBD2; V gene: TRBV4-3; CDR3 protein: CASSQVAGEGAYEQYF; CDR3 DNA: TGCGCCAGCAGCCAAGTGGCTGGGGAGGGCGCCTACGAGCAGTACTTC
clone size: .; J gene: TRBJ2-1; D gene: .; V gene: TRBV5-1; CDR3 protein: CASSPGRVYNEQFF; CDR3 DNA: TGCGCCAGCAGCCCCGGACGGGTCTACAATGAGCAGTTCTTC
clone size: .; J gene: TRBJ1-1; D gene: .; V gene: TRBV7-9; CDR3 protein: CASSLVSDNTEAFF; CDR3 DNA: TGTGCCAGCAGCTTAGTCTCAGACAACACTGAAGCTTTCTTT
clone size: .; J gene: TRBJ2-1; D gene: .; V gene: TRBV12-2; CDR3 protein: CASRLPGDVDNEQFF; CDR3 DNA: TGTGCAAGTCGCCTCCCAGGGGACGTGGACAATGAGCAGTTCTTC
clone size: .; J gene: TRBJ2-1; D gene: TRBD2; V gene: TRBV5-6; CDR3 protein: CASSLALAGFNEQFF; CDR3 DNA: TGTGCCAGCAGCTTGGCTCTAGCGGGCTTCAATGAGCAGTTCTTC
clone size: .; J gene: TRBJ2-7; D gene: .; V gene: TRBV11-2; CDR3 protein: CASSQVFYEQYF; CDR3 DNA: TGTGCCAGCAGCCAGGTATTCTACGAGCAGTACTTC
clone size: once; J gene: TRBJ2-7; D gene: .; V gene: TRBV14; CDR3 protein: CASSQVNIDYEQYF; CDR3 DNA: TGTGCCAGCAGCCAAGTTAACATCGACTACGAGCAGTACTTC
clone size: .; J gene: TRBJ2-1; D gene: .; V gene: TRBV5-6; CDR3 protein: CASSFDLSYNEQFF; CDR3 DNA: TGTGCCAGCAGCTTTGATCTCTCCTACAATGAGCAGTTCTTC
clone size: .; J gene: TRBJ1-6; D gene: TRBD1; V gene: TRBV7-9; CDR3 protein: CASSTGQGSSPLHF; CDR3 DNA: TGTGCCAGCAGCACGGGACAGGGGAGTTCACCCCTCCACTTT
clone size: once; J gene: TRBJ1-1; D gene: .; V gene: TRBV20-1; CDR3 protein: CSASPPEAFF; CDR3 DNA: TGCAGTGCTAGTCCACCTGAAGCTTTCTTT
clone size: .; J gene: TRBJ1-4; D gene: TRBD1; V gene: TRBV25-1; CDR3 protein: CASSELTGVENEKLFF; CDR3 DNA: TGTGCCAGCAGTGAGCTGACAGGGGTGGAGAATGAAAAACTGTTTTTT
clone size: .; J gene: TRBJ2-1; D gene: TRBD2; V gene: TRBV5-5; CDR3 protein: CASSFLGSGNNEQFF; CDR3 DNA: TGTGCCAGCAGCTTTTTAGGCAGCGGGAACAATGAGCAGTTCTTC
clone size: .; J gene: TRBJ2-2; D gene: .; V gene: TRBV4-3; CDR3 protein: CASSQVTGNTGELFF; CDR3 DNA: TGCGCCAGCAGCCAAGTAACGGGGAACACCGGGGAGCTGTTTTTT
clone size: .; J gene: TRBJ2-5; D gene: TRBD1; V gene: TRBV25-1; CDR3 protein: CASSGQGLWETQYF; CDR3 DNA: TGTGCCAGCAGCGGACAGGGGCTTTGGGAGACCCAGTACTTC
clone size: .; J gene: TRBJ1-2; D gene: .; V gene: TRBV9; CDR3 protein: CASSGLSDGYTF; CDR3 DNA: TGTGCCAGCAGCGGCCTCTCTGATGGCTACACCTTC
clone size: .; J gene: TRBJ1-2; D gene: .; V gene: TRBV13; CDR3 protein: CASSLRGYGYTF; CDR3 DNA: TGTGCCAGCAGCTTACGGGGTTACGGCTACACCTTC
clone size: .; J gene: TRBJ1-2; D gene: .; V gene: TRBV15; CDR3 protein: CATSRDKGIVYGYTF; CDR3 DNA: TGTGCCACCAGCAGAGACAAGGGGATCGTCTATGGCTACACCTTC
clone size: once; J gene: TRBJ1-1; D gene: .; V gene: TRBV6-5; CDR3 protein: CASSSHPGGGHTEAFF; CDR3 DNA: TGTGCCAGCAGTTCCCATCCCGGGGGCGGACACACTGAAGCTTTCTTT
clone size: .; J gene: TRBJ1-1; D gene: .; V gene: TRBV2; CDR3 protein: CASSVRGWTEAFF; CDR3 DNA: TGTGCCAGCAGTGTTCGGGGATGGACTGAAGCTTTCTTT
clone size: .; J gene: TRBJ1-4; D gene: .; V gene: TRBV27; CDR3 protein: CASSSFSSGEKLFF; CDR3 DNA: TGTGCCAGCAGTTCTTTCTCCTCCGGGGAAAAACTGTTTTTT
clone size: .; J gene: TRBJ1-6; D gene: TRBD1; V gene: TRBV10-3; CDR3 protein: CAMSWDRNYSPLHF; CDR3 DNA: TGTGCCATGAGCTGGGACAGAAATTATTCACCCCTCCACTTT
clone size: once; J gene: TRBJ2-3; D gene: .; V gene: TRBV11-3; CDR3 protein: CASSFGGEPDTQYF; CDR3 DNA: TGTGCCAGCTCCTTTGGAGGGGAACCAGATACGCAGTATTTT